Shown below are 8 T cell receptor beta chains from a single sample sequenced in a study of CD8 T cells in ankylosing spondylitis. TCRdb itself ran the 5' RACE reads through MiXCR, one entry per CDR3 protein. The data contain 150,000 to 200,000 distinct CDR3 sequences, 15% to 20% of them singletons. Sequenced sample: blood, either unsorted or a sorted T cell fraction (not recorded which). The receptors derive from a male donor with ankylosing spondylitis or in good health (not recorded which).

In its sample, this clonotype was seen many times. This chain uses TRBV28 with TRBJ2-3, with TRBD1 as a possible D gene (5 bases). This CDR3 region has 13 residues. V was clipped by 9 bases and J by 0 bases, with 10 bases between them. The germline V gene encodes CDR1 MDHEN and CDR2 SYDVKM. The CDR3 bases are TGTGCCAGTGTGGGGCCCAGCACAGATACGCAGTATTTT. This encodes CASVGPSTDTQYF.

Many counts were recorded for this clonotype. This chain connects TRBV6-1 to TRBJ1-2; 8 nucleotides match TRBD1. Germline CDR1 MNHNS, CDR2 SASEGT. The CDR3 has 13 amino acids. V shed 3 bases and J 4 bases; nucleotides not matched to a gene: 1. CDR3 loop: CASSETGAYGYTF. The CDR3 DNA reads TGTGCCAGCAGTGAGACAGGGGCCTATGGCTACACCTTC.

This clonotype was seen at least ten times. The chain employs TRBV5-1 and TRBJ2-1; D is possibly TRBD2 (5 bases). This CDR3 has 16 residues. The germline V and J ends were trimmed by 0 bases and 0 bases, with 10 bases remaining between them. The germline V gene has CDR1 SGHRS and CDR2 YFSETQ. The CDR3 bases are TGCGCCAGCAGCTTGGGACTACCCAGCTCCTACAATGAGCAGTTCTTC. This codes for CASSLGLPSSYNEQFF.

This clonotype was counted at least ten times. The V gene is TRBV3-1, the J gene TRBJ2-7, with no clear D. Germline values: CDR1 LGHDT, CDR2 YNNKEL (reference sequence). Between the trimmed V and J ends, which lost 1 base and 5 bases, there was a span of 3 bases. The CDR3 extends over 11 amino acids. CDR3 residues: CASSQVNEQYF. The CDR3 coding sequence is TGTGCCAGCAGCCAAGTTAACGAGCAGTACTTC.

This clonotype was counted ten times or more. The chain's CDR3 is CASSLEPLQSLSNQPQHF. The CDR3 DNA is TGTGCCAGCAGCTTGGAACCCCTGCAGTCGCTTAGCAATCAGCCCCAGCATTTT. The chain couples TRBV5-5 to TRBJ1-5; D is unresolved. The CDR3 has 18 amino acids. Germline assignment: CDR1 SGHKS and CDR2 YYEKEE (reference sequence). V lost 0 bases and J lost 0, with 16 bases in between.

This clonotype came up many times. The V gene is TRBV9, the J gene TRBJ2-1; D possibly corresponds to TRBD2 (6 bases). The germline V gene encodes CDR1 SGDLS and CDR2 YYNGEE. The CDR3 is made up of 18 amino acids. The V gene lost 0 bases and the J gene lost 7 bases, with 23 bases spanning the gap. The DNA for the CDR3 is TGTGCCAGCAGCGTAGGGTCGGGCCCGGGACTGACCGCAAATGAGCAGTTCTTC. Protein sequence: CASSVGSGPGLTANEQFF.

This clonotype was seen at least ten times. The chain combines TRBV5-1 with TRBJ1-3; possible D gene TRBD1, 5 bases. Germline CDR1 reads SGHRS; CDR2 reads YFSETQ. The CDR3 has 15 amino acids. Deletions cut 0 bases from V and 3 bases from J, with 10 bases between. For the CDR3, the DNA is TGCGCCAGCAGCTTGGCGGGCAGGGATGGAAACACCATATATTTT. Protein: CASSLAGRDGNTIYF.

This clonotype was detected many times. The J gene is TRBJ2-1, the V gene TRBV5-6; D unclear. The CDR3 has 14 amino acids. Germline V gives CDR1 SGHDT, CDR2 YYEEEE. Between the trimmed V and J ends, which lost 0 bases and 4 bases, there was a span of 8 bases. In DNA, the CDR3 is TGTGCCAGCAGCTTGGTGGCGGAATACAATGAGCAGTTCTTC. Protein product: CASSLVAEYNEQFF.